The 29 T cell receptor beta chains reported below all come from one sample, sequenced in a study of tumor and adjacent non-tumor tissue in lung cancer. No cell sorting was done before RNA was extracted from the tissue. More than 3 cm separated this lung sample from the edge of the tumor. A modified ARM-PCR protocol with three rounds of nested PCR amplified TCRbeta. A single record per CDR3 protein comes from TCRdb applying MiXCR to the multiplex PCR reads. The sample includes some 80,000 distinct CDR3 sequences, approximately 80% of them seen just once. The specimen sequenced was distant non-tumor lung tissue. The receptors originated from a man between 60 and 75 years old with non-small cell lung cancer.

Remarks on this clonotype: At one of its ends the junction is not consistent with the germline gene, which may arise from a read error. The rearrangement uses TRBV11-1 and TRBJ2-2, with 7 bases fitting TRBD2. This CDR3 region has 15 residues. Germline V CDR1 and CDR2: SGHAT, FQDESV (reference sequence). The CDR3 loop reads CASSPWVSGSGEPFF. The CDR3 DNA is TGTGCCAGCAGCCCTTGGGTTAGCGGGTCCGGGGAGCCGTTTTTT.

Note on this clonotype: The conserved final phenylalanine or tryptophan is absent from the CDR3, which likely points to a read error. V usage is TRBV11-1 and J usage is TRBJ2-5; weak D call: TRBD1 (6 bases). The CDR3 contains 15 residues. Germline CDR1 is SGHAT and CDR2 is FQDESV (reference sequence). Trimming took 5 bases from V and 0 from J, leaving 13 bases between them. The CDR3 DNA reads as TGTGCCAGCAGCCTAAACGGACAGAACCAAGAGACCCAGTACTTA. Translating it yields CASSLNGQNQETQYL.

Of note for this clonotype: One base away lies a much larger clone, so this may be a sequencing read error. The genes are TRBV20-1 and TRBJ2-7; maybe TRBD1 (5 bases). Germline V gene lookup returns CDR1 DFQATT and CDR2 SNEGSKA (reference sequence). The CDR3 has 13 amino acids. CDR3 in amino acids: CSASGTGFYEKYF. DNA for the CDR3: TGCAGTGCTAGTGGAACAGGCTTCTACGAGAAGTACTTC.

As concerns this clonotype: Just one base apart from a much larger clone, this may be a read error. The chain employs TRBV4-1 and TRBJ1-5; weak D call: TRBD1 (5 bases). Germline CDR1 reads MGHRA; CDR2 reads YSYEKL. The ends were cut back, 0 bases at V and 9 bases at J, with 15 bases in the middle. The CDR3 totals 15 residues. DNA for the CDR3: TGCGCCAGCAGCCAAGATGAGATTGGGGACCGGCCCCAGCATTTT. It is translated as CASSQDEIGDRPQHF.

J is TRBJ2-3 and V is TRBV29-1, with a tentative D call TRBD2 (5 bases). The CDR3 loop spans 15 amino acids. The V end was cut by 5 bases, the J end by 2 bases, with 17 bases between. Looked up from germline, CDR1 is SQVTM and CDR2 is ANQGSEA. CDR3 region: CSVRSSSGITDTQYF. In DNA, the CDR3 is TGCAGCGTTAGGAGTTCGAGCGGTATCACAGATACGCAGTATTTT.

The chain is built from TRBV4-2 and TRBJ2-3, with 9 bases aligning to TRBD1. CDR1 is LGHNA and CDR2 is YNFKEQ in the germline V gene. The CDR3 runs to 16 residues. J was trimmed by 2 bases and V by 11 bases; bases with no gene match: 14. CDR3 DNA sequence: TGTGCCTACAGCCAAGATGGACAGGGGTCCACAGATACGCAGTATTTT. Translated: CAYSQDGQGSTDTQYF.

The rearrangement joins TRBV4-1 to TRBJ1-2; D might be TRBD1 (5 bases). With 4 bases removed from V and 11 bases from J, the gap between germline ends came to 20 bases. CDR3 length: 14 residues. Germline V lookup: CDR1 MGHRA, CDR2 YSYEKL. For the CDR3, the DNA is TGCGCCAGCAGCCCAGACAGCACCTCTTTCTGGTACACCTTC. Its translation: CASSPDSTSFWYTF.

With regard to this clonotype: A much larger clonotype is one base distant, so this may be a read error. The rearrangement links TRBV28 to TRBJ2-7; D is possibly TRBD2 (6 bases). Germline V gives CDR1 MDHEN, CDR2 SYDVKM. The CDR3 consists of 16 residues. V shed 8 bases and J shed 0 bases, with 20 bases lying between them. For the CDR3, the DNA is TGTGCCAGCGGTCCCCCCGGGAGCTTGGGCTCCTACGAGCAGTACTTC. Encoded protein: CASGPPGSLGSYEQYF.

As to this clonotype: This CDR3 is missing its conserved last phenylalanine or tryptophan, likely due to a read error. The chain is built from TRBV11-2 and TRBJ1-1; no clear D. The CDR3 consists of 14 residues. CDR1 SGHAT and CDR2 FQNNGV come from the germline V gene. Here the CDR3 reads CASSLVGKGTDAFT. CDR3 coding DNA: TGTGCCAGCAGCTTAGTCGGGAAGGGCACTGACGCTTTCACT.

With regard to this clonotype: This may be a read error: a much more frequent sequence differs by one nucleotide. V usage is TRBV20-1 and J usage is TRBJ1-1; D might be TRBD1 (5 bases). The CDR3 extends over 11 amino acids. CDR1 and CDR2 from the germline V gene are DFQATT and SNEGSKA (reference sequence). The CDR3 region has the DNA TGCAATGTCAGGGTTAACACTGAAGCTTTCTTT. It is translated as CNVRVNTEAFF.

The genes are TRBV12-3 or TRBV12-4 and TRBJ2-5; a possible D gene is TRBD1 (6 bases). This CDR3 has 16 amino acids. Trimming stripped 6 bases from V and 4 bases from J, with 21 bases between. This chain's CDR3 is CASRPRQEANRETQYF. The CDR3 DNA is TGTGCCAGCAGGCCCAGACAGGAGGCTAACCGAGAGACCCAGTACTTC.

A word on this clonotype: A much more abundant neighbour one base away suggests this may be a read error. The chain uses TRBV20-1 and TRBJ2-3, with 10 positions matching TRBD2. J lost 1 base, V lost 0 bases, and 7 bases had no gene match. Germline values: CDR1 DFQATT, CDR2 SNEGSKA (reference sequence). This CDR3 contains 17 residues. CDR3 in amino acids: CSARDFLGTSGTDTQYF. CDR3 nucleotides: TGCAGTGCTAGAGACTTCCTAGGGACTAGCGGCACAGATACGCAGTATTTT.

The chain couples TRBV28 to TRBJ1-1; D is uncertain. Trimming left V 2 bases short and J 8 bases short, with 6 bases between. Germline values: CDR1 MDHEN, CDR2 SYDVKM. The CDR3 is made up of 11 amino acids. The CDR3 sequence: CASSLVWEAFF. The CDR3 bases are TGTGCCAGCAGTTTAGTGTGGGAAGCTTTCTTT.

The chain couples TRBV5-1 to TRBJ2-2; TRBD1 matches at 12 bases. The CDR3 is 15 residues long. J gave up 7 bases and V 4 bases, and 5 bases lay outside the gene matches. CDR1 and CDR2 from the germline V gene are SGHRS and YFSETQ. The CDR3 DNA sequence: TGCGCCAGCAGCCCGGGACAGGGGGCGGTCGGGGAGCTGTTTTTT. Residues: CASSPGQGAVGELFF.

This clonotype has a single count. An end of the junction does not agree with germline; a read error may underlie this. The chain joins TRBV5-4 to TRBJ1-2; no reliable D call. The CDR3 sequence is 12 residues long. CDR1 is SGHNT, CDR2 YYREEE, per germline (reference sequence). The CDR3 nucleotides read TGTGCCAGCAGCCTGGATAACTATAGCTACACCTTC. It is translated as CASSLDNYSYTF.

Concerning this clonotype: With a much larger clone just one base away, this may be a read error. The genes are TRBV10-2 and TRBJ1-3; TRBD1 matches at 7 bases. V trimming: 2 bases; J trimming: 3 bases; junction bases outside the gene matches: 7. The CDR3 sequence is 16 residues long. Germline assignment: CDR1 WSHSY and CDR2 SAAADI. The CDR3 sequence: CASSERGGTDGNTIYF. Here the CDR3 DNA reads TGCGCCAGCAGTGAGAGAGGGGGCACGGATGGAAACACCATATATTTT.

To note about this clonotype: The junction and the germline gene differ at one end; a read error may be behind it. The CDR3 spells CASRYPYGNTEASF. The CDR3 nucleotides read TGTGCCAGCAGATACCCCTATGGGAACACTGAAGCTTCCTTT. The V call is TRBV6-2 or TRBV6-3, the J call TRBJ1-1; D unclear. The CDR3 loop spans 14 amino acids. Looked up from germline, CDR1 is MNHEY and CDR2 is SVGEGT.

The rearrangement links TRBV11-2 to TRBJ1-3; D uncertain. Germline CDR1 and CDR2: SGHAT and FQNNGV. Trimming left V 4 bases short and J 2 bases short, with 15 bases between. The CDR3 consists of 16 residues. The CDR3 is CASSSIRVRTGNTIYF. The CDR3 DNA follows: TGTGCCAGCAGCTCCATTAGGGTCAGAACTGGAAACACCATATATTTT.

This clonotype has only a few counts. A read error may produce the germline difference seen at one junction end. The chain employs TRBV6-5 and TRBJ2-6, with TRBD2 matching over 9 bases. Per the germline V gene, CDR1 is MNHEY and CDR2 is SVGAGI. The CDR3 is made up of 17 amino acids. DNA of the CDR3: TGTGTCAGCAGTTTAGCGGGGGCTAACTCTGGGGCCAACGTCCTGACTTTC. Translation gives CVSSLAGANSGANVLTF.

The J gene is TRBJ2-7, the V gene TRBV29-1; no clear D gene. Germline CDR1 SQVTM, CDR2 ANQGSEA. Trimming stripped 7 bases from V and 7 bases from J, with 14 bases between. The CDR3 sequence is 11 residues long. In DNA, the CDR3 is TGCAGCGCCGCTGAGATGGCAGAGCAGTACTTC. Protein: CSAAEMAEQYF.

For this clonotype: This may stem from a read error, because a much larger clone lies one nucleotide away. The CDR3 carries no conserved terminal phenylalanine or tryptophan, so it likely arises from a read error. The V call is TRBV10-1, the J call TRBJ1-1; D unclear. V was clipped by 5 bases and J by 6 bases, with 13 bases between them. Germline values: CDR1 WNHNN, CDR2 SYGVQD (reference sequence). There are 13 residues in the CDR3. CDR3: CASSPRYNAEAFL. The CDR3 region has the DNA TGCGCCAGCAGTCCCCGCTACAACGCTGAAGCTTTCCTT.

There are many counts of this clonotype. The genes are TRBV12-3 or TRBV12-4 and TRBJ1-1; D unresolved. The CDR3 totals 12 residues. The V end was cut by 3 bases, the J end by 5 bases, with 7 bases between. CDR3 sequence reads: CASSLVGTEAFF. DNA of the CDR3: TGTGCCAGCAGTTTGGTAGGGACTGAAGCTTTCTTT.

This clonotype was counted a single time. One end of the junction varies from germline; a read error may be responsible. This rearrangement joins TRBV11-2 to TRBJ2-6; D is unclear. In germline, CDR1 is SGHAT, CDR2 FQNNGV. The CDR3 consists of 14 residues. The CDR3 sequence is CASNPISGVNILTF. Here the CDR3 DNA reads TGTGCCAGCAATCCTATATCTGGGGTCAACATCCTGACTTTC.

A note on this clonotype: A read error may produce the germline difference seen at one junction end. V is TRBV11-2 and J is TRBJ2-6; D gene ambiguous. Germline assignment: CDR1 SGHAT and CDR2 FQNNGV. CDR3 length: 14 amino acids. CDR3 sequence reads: CVSSPISWANVLTF. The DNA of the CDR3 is TGTGTCAGCAGTCCTATCTCTTGGGCTAACGTCCTCACTTTC.

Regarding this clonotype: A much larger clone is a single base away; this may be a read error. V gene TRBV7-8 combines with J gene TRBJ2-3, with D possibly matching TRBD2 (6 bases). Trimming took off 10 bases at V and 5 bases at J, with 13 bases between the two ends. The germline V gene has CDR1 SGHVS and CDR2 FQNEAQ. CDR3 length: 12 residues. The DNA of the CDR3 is TGTGCCAACAGACCGGGGGTAGATACGCAGTATTTT. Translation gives CANRPGVDTQYF. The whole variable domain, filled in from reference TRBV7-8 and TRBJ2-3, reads GAGVSQSPRYKVAKRGQDVALRCDPISGHVSLFWYQQALGQGPEFLTYFQNEAQLDKSGLPSDRFFAERPEGSVSTLKIQRTQQEDSAVYLCANRPGVDTQYFGPGTRLTVL.

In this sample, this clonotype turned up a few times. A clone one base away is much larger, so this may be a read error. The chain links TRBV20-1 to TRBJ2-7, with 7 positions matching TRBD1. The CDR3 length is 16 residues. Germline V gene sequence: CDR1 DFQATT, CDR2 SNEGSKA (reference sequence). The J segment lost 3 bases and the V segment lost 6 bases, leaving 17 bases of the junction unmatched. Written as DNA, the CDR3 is TGCAGTGCCGAATTTTCCGACAGGGATGGGGGCTACGAGCAGTACTTC. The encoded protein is CSAEFSDRDGGYEQYF.

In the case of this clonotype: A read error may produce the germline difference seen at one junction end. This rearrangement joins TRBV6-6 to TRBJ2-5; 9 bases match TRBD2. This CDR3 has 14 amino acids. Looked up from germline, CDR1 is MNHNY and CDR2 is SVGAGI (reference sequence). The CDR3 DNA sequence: TGTGCCAGCTGGAGCGGGGGGTCGCTAGGGAGCCAGTATTTC. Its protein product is CASWSGGSLGSQYF.

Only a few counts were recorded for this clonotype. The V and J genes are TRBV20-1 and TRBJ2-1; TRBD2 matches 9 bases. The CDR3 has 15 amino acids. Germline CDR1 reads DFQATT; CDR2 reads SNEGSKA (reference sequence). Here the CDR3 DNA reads TGCAGACGGGTGAGAAGGGGGACTAGCCCATATGAGCAGTTCTTC. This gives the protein CRRVRRGTSPYEQFF.

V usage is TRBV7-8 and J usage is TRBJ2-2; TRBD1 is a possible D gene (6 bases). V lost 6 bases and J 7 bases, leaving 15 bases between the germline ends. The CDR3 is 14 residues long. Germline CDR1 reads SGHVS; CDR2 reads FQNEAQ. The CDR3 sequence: CASRVDRNIGELFF. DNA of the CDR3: TGTGCCAGCAGGGTGGACAGAAATATCGGGGAGCTGTTTTTT.